This TCR beta chain was profiled in a study of identical twins. TCRdb redid the calling of the 5' RACE reads with MiXCR, one entry per CDR3 protein. Among 200,000 or so distinct CDR3 sequences listed, 7.5% were seen once. The same data also went into a second study, on yellow fever vaccine responses in identical twins.

The sample was memory (CD45RO+) T cells sorted from blood. The receptor's source is a woman aged 18 to 35 in good health.

The DNA for the CDR3 is TGCAGGATCCTGGATTGGAATAACAATGAGCAGTTCTTC. It specifies CRILDWNNNEQFF. The genes are TRBV20-1 and TRBJ2-1; D is unclear. The CDR3 is 13 amino acids. Germline V gives CDR1 DFQATT, CDR2 SNEGSKA (reference sequence).